The TCR beta chain described here comes from a study of blood T cell repertoires in COVID-19. Study context: T cells, B-cell-depleted T cells, or PBMCs provided the cDNA or gDNA that served as material.

Here immunoSEQ multiplex PCR was the method, and the copy in TCRdb shows in-frame clones only, minus some. In the table there are 120,000 to 150,000 clones, 88% of which are singletons. Living in 24 US areas, the participants were between 18 and 89 years of age. The study assigned cohorts using participant-reported clinical history. CDR1 and CDR2 (germline): MDHEN, SYDVKM. The CDR3 runs to 15 residues. V lost 2 bases to trimming and J lost 1 base; unmatched junction nucleotides: 4. The clonotype comes from a woman aged 25 to 39 with acute COVID-19. The genes are TRBV28 and TRBJ1-1, with 7 bases identical to TRBD1. The sequencing input was PBMCs or T cells enriched from blood (not recorded which). CDR3 bases: TGTGCCAGCAGTTTAAGGGGGCCAAGGAACACTGAAGCTTTCTTT. Its protein product is CASSLRGPRNTEAFF.